This T cell receptor beta chain appears in the sequencing data of a study of CD8+ T cells in alopecia areata. The study, taken as a whole, reports: A large proportion of expanded lesional clones were detected persisting in scalp and blood during tofacitinib.

Germline loops: CDR1 SEHNR, CDR2 FQNEAQ (reference sequence). V was pared by 4 bases and J by 4 bases, with 5 bases of the junction left unmatched. The CDR3 is 14 residues long. Details on this clone: Its antigen is as yet unknown.

Following extraction, RNA underwent reverse transcription to cDNA, which served as the sequencing template. Produced via immunoSEQ multiplex PCR; TCRdb's table is partial and in-frame only. The sample lists around 120,000 clones; 53% were seen once. Stated treatment: oral pan-JAK inhibitor, 5-10 mg twice daily. Lesional scalp punch biopsies and peripheral blood came from alopecia areata patients. The material sequenced was CD4+ T cells sorted from blood, taken at week 4, from a patient treated with tofacitinib. The chain recombines TRBV7-9 with TRBJ1-2, with TRBD1 matching 8 bases. The origin of this receptor is a human donor with alopecia areata. CDR3 in DNA: TGTGCCAGCAGCTCCGAGGGACAGGTCTATGGCTACACCTTC. The encoded protein is CASSSEGQVYGYTF.